This T cell receptor beta chain emerged from a study of shared T cell receptors in the human thymus. Trimming stripped 9 bases from V and 5 bases from J, with 16 bases between. The CDR3 consists of 13 residues. Germline CDR1 MGHRA, CDR2 YSYEKL. Profiling relied on immunoSEQ multiplex PCR, and the TCRdb table lists in-frame clones only, not all of them. Found here are some 400,000 clones, 95% of them singletons; the top ten hold roughly 0.021%. The sequence was obtained from a human donor. V usage is TRBV4-1 and J usage is TRBJ2-5; possibly TRBD1 for D (6 bases). Sequencing was done on a sample of thymocytes. DNA of the CDR3: TGCGCCAGTTCAACAGGGTTTCAGGAGACCCAGTACTTC. This sequence encodes CASSTGFQETQYF.